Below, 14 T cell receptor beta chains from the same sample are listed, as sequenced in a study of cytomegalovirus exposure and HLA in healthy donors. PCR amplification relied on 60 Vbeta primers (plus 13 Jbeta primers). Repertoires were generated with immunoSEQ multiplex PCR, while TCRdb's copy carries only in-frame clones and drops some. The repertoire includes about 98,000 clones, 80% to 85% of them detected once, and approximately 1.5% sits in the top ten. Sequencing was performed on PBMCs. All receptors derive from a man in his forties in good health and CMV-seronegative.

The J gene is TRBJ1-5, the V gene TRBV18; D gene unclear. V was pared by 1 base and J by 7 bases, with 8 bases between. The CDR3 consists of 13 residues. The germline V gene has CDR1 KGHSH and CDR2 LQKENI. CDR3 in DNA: TGTGCCAGCTCACCACTGGAGGAGCAGCCCCAGCATTTT. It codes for CASSPLEEQPQHF. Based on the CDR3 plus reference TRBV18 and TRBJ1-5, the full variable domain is NAGVMQNPRHLVRRRGQEARLRCSPMKGHSHVYWYRQLPEEGLKFMVYLQKENIIDESGMPKERFSAEFPKEGPSILRIQQVVRGDSAAYFCASSPLEEQPQHFGDGTRLSIL.

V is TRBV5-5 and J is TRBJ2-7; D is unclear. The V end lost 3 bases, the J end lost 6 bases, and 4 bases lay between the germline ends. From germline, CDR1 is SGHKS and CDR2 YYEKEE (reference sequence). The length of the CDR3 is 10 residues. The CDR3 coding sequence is TGTGCCAGCAGCTCTTCCGAGCAGTACTTC. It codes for CASSSSEQYF.

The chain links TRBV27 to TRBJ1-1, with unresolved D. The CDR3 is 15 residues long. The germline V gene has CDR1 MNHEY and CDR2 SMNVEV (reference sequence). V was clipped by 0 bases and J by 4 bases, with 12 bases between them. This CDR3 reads CASSLSFGLGTEAFF. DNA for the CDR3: TGTGCCAGCAGTTTATCTTTCGGGTTGGGCACTGAAGCTTTCTTT.

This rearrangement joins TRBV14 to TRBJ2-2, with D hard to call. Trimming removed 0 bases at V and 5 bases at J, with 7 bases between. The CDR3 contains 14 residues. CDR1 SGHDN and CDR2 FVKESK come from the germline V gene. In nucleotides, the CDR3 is TGTGCCAGCAGCCAAGATGGAGTAACCGGGGAGCTGTTTTTT. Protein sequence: CASSQDGVTGELFF.

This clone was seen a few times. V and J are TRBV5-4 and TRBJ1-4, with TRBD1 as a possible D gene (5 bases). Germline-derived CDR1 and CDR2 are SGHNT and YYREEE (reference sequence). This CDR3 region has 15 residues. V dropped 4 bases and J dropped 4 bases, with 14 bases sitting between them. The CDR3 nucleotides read TGTGCCAGCAGCCTAAGGGGCAGCTTTAATGAAAAACTGTTTTTT. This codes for CASSLRGSFNEKLFF.

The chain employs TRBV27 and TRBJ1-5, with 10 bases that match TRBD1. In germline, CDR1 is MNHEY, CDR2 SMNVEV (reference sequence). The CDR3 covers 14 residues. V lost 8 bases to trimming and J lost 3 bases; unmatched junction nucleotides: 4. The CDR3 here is CASRGQGFNQPQHF. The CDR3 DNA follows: TGTGCCAGCCGGGGACAGGGGTTCAATCAGCCCCAGCATTTT.

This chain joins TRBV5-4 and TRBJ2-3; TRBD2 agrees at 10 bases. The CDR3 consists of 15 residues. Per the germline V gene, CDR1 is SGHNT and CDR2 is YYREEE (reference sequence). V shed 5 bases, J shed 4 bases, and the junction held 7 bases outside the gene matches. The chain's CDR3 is CASRPTSGYADTQYF. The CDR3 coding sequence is TGTGCCAGCAGGCCGACTAGCGGGTACGCAGATACGCAGTATTTT.

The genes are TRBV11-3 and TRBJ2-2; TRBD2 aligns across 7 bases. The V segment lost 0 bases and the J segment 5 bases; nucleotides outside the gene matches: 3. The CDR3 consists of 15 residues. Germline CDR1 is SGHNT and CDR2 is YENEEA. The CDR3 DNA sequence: TGTGCCAGCAGCTTAGAGTGGGGGGGGACCGGGGAGCTGTTTTTT. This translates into CASSLEWGGTGELFF.

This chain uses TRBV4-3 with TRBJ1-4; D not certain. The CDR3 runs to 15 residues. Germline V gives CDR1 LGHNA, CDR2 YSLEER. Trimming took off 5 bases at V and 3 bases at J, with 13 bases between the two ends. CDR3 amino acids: CASSDRLASNEKLFF. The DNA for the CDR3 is TGCGCCAGCAGCGACCGACTAGCGTCTAATGAAAAACTGTTTTTT.

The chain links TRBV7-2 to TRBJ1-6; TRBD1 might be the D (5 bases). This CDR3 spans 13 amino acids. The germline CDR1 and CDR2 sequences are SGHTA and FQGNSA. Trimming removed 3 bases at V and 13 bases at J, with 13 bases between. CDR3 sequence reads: CASSLVTGDPLHF. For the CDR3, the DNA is TGTGCCAGCAGCTTGGTAACAGGTGATCCCCTCCACTTT.

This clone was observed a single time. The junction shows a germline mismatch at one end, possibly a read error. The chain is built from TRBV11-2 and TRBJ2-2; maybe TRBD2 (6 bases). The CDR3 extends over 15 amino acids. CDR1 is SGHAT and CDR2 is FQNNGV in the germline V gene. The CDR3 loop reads CASSLGLGNAGELFF. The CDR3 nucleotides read TGTGCCAGCAGCTTAGGACTAGGGAACGCCGGGGAGCTGTTTTTT.

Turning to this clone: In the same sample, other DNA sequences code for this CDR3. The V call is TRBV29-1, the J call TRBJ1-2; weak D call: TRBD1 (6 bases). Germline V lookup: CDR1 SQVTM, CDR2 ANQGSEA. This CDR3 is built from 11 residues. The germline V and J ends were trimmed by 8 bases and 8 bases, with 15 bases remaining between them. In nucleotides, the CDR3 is TGCAGCTGCCAGGGGCCTCGGGGCTACACCTTC. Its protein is CSCQGPRGYTF. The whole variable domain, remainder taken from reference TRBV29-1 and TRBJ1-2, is SAVISQKPSRDICQRGTSLTIQCQVDSQVTMMFWYRQQPGQSLTLIATANQGSEATYESGFVIDKFPISRPNLTFSTLTVSNMSPEDSSIYLCSCQGPRGYTFGSGTRLTVV.

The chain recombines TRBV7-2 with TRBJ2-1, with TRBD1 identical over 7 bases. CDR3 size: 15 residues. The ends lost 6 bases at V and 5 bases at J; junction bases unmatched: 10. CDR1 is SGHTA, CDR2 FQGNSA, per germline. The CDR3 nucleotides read TGTGCCAGCAGTCCTCGGACAGGTACCCACAATGAGCAGTTCTTC. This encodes CASSPRTGTHNEQFF.

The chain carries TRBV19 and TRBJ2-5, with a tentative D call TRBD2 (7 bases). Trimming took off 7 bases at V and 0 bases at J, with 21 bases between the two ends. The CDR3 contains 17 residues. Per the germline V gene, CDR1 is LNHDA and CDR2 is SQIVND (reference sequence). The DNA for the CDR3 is TGTGCCAGTAACAATCCTGGGGGGGGCCGATACCAAGAGACCCAGTACTTC. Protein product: CASNNPGGGRYQETQYF.